The 11 T cell receptor beta chains below were found in one sample sequenced in a study of T cell responses to AZD1222 COVID-19 vaccine. Measured with immunoSEQ multiplex PCR; TCRdb has only the in-frame clones, and not every one. The sample shows some 200,000 clones, roughly nine tenths of them seen only once. This sample comprised peripheral blood, obtained 28 days after the second AZD1222 dose. Receptor source: an adult who received the AZD1222 COVID-19 vaccine.

The chain uses TRBV4-1 and TRBJ2-7, with 9 bases aligning to TRBD2. The V segment lost 1 base and the J segment 6 bases; nucleotides outside the gene matches: 7. From germline, CDR1 is MGHRA and CDR2 YSYEKL. This CDR3 is built from 15 residues. This CDR3 reads CASSQVGGRATEQYF. CDR3 DNA: TGCGCCAGCAGCCAAGTCGGCGGGAGGGCTACCGAGCAGTACTTC.

This sequence joins TRBV4-2 and TRBJ1-5; possibly TRBD1 for D (5 bases). Trimming cost V 0 bases and J 7 bases, with 7 bases left between them. Germline V gives CDR1 LGHNA, CDR2 YNFKEQ. The CDR3 runs 13 residues. CDR3 in amino acids: CASSQDRDQPQHF. The CDR3 DNA is TGTGCCAGCAGCCAAGACAGGGACCAGCCCCAGCATTTT.

In this sample, this clone turned up once. J is TRBJ2-1 and V is TRBV25-1; 9 positions match TRBD2. The CDR3 consists of 16 residues. Germline V gives CDR1 MGHDK, CDR2 SYGVNS. The junction had 5 bases not matched to a gene; V was cut back by 5 bases and J by 0 bases. This chain's CDR3 is CASSPVAGVSYNEQFF. CDR3 coding DNA: TGTGCCAGCAGTCCTGTAGCGGGAGTCTCCTACAATGAGCAGTTCTTC.

The CDR3 loop is CASSISSSYNEQFF. The CDR3 DNA reads TGTGCCAGCAGTATTAGCAGCTCCTACAATGAGCAGTTCTTC. The chain joins TRBV27 to TRBJ2-1; no clear D. Trimming removed 5 bases from V and 0 bases from J, with 8 bases in between. The CDR3 spans 14 residues. Germline CDR1 and CDR2: MNHEY and SMNVEV (reference sequence).

This chain joins TRBV7-9 and TRBJ1-2; TRBD1 aligns across 8 bases. J gave up 8 bases and V 5 bases, and 13 bases lay outside the gene matches. CDR1 and CDR2 from the germline V gene are SEHNR and FQNEAQ (reference sequence). This CDR3 is built from 15 residues. The CDR3 protein is CASSPVGQGATGYTF. CDR3 DNA: TGTGCCAGCAGCCCGGTCGGGCAGGGGGCGACCGGCTACACCTTC.

This clone was counted only a few times. The chain carries TRBV10-3 and TRBJ1-1; tentatively, D is TRBD1 (5 bases). Germline CDR1 and CDR2: ENHRY and SYGVKD. The V gene lost 3 bases and the J gene lost 1 base, with 9 bases spanning the gap. This CDR3 region has 14 residues. The CDR3 bases are TGTGCCATCAGTGAAGGCGGACAGAACACTGAAGCTTTCTTT. It encodes CAISEGGQNTEAFF.

In its sample, this clone was seen once. The chain couples TRBV19 to TRBJ1-5; TRBD1 matches 8 bases. Germline V gene data show CDR1 as LNHDA and CDR2 as SQIVND (reference sequence). The V and J ends lost 3 bases and 3 bases, in that order; junction bases with no gene match: 4. The CDR3 is 15 residues long. The CDR3: CASSIPDRDNQPQHF. The CDR3 DNA sequence: TGTGCCAGTAGTATCCCGGACAGGGACAATCAGCCCCAGCATTTT.

A single count supports this clone. V gene TRBV4-2 combines with J gene TRBJ1-6; 7 nucleotides match TRBD1. Germline V CDR1 and CDR2: LGHNA, YNFKEQ. V gave up 4 bases and J gave up 0 bases; unmatched junction bases: 9. CDR3 length: 18 amino acids. CDR3 sequence: CASSRNPGQSSYNSPLHF. In DNA form, the CDR3 reads TGTGCCAGCAGCCGCAACCCGGGACAGAGCTCCTATAATTCACCCCTCCACTTT.

The chain links TRBV7-9 to TRBJ1-1; D may be TRBD1 (6 bases). The CDR3 covers 13 residues. V lost 7 bases, J lost 1 base, and 10 bases lay in between. Germline V gene lookup returns CDR1 SEHNR and CDR2 FQNEAQ (reference sequence). CDR3 DNA sequence: TGTGCCAGCATCTTGACAGGGAACACTGAAGCTTTCTTT. Translation: CASILTGNTEAFF.

Concerning this clone: Other DNA sequences in this sample translate to the same CDR3. This rearrangement joins TRBV3-1 (or the pseudogene TRBV3-2) to TRBJ1-2; D is undetermined. This CDR3 has 12 residues. V dropped 3 bases and J dropped 0 bases, with 2 bases sitting between them. CDR1 and CDR2 from the germline V gene are LGHDT and YNNKEL (reference sequence). The CDR3 DNA is TGTGCCAGCAGCCAGTCTAACTATGGCTACACCTTC. Protein sequence: CASSQSNYGYTF.

This chain uses TRBV5-1 with TRBJ2-6; D is unresolved. Trimming cost V 6 bases and J 1 base, with 11 bases left between them. The CDR3 has 15 residues. Germline CDR1 and CDR2: SGHRS and YFSETQ. This CDR3 reads CASTEGISGANVLTF. As DNA, the CDR3 is TGCGCCAGCACCGAAGGAATATCTGGGGCCAACGTCCTGACTTTC.